What follows are 5 T cell receptor beta chains derived from one specimen sequenced in a study of CD8 T cells in Susac syndrome. Random hexamers served to reverse transcribe roughly 0.5 to 1 ug RNA. TCRdb reprocessed the immunoSEQ multiplex PCR reads via MiXCR and lists one record per CDR3 protein. This table holds approximately 190,000 distinct CDR3 sequences, more than 90% found once. The sequenced material came from CD4+ T cells from PBMCs. The receptor set was obtained from a human donor with Susac syndrome.

CDR3 sequence (DNA): TGCAGTGCTAGTGGGGGTGGTCTTGGCACTCGGGACATTCAGTACTTC. It yields the protein CSASGGGLGTRDIQYF. The rearrangement joins TRBV20-1 to TRBJ2-4; either TRBD1 or TRBD2 may supply D (5 bases each). The V end was cut by 3 bases, the J end by 8 bases, with 23 bases between. The CDR3 loop spans 16 amino acids. Germline loops: CDR1 DFQATT, CDR2 SNEGSKA (reference sequence).

CDR3 sequence (DNA): TGTGCCAGCAGCTTAGACCGGACTGGCACCGGGGAGCTGTTTTTT. Translating it yields CASSLDRTGTGELFF. V and J are TRBV11-2 and TRBJ2-2; tentative D call: TRBD2 (5 bases). The germline CDR1 and CDR2 sequences are SGHAT and FQNNGV. The CDR3 loop spans 15 amino acids. Deletions cut 0 bases from V and 4 bases from J, with 9 bases between.

This rearrangement joins TRBV19 to TRBJ1-5; D may be TRBD1 (6 bases). The CDR3 totals 16 residues. Germline loops: CDR1 LNHDA, CDR2 SQIVND (reference sequence). V dropped 5 bases and J dropped 3 bases, with 17 bases sitting between them. CDR3 nucleotide sequence: TGTGCCAGTAGTCCATTCCGGGACACCTACAATCAGCCCCAGCATTTT. It codes for CASSPFRDTYNQPQHF.

The chain uses TRBV4-3 and TRBJ2-7; perhaps TRBD2 as D (7 bases). The V end was cut by 4 bases, the J end by 2 bases, with 9 bases between. Looked up from germline, CDR1 is LGHNA and CDR2 is YSLEER. The CDR3 has 13 amino acids. CDR3 nucleotides: TGCGCCAGCAGCCGGGGGGGCACCTACGAGCAGTACTTC. It yields the protein CASSRGGTYEQYF.

V usage is TRBV3-1 and J usage is TRBJ1-1; the D is unclear. Germline V lookup: CDR1 LGHDT, CDR2 YNNKEL (reference sequence). The V and J ends lost 6 bases and 0 bases respectively, with 14 bases between them. The CDR3 loop spans 15 amino acids. The CDR3 coding sequence is TGTGCCAGCAGGCATCATCCGACACTGAACACTGAAGCTTTCTTT. This encodes CASRHHPTLNTEAFF.